Below, 5 T cell receptor beta chains from the same sample are listed, as sequenced in a study of shared clonotypes between healthy human individuals. Sequenced by immunoSEQ multiplex PCR; TCRdb stores in-frame clones only, minus some. The sample holds around 2,000,000 clones, roughly 91% seen once. Cells designated naive CD8 were CD45RO-negative and were positively selected for CCR7, with terminally differentiated effector memory CD45RA+ cells excluded. Sequences were obtained from naive CD8+ T cells from PBMCs. These receptors came from a man aged 18 to 29 in good health. Some clones in this sample may be carry-over from other donors' samples.

The chain recombines TRBV7-9 with TRBJ2-7; D remains ambiguous. V was clipped by 4 bases and J by 3 bases, with 10 bases between them. CDR3 length equals 13 residues. Germline V gives CDR1 SEHNR, CDR2 FQNEAQ (reference sequence). The CDR3 sequence: CASSSYGFYEQYF. The CDR3, as DNA: TGTGCCAGCAGCTCATACGGATTCTACGAGCAGTACTTC.

V and J are TRBV19 and TRBJ2-2; 8 positions match TRBD2. The CDR3 loop spans 17 amino acids. V shed 5 bases, J shed 4 bases, and the junction held 12 bases outside the gene matches. Per the germline V gene, CDR1 is LNHDA and CDR2 is SQIVND (reference sequence). CDR3 nucleotides: TGTGCCAGTAGTTTGATTTGGGCGGGAGGAGGCACCGGGGAGCTGTTTTTT. Protein: CASSLIWAGGGTGELFF.

The chain links TRBV28 to TRBJ1-2; D is possibly TRBD1 (6 bases). This CDR3 region has 13 residues. Germline CDR1 reads MDHEN; CDR2 reads SYDVKM. The V and J ends lost 3 bases and 8 bases respectively, with 13 bases between them. The CDR3 is CASSFSGAGGYTF. DNA of the CDR3: TGTGCCAGCAGTTTTTCAGGGGCGGGAGGCTACACCTTC.

With respect to this clone: The sample contains more than one DNA sequence encoding this CDR3. The chain combines TRBV6-1 with TRBJ2-7, with 11 bases aligning to TRBD2. The trim removed 0 bases at V and 0 bases at J, leaving 7 bases unmatched. The V gene's germline CDR1 is MNHNS and CDR2 SASEGT. The length of the CDR3 is 18 residues. The CDR3 loop is CASSEARTSGPSSYEQYF. The CDR3 nucleotides are TGTGCCAGCAGTGAAGCCCGGACTAGCGGGCCGAGCTCCTACGAGCAGTACTTC.

V is TRBV7-7 and J is TRBJ2-5; a weak D match, TRBD2 (6 bases). CDR3 length equals 14 residues. Per germline, CDR1 SSHAT and CDR2 FNYEAQ (reference sequence). Trimming removed 8 bases at V and 5 bases at J, with 18 bases between. This chain's CDR3 is CASSYSSAHETQYF. In DNA form, the CDR3 reads TGTGCCAGCTCCTACTCTAGCGCACATGAGACCCAGTACTTC.